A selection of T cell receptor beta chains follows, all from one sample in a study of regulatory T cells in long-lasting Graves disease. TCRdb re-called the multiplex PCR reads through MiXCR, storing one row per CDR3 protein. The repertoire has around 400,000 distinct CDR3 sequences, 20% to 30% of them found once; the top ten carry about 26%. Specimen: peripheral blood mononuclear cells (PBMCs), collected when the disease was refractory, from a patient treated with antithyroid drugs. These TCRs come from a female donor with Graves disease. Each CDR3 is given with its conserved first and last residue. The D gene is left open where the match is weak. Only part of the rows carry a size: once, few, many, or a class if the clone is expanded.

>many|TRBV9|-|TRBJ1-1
CASSVPPNTEAFF
TGTGCCAGCAGCGTCCCACCGAACACTGAAGCTTTCTTT
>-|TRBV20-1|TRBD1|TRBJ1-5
CSAAGQGRNQPQHF
TGCAGTGCGGCGGGACAGGGTAGGAATCAGCCCCAGCATTTT
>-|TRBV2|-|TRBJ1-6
CASSSRRGDNSPLHF
TGTGCCAGCAGTTCGCGTCGGGGCGATAATTCACCCCTCCACTTT
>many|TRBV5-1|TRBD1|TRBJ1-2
CASSRPGTGNYGYTF
TGCGCCAGCAGCCGTCCCGGGACAGGGAACTATGGCTACACCTTC
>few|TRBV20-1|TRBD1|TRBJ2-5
CSAQDRGLGETQYF
TGCAGTGCTCAAGACAGGGGGCTGGGAGAGACCCAGTACTTC
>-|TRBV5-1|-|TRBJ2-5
CASSFEDIQETQYF
TGCGCCAGCAGCTTTGAGGACATACAAGAGACCCAGTACTTC
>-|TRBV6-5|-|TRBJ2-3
CASSYNLKWGRKTSTDTQYF
TGTGCCAGCAGTTACAACCTGAAGTGGGGACGGAAGACTAGCACAGATACGCAGTATTTT
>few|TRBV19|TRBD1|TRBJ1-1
CASSIDDRGLEAFF
TGTGCCAGTAGTATAGATGACAGGGGGCTTGAAGCTTTCTTT
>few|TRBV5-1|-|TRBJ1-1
CASSLRTGTEAFF
TGCGCCAGCAGCTTGAGAACAGGGACTGAAGCTTTCTTT
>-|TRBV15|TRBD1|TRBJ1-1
CATSRDLAGGTEAFF
TGTGCCACCAGCAGAGATCTGGCAGGGGGTACTGAAGCTTTCTTT
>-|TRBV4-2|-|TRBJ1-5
CASSQETRNQPQHF
TGTGCCAGCAGCCAAGAAACTCGAAATCAGCCCCAGCATTTT
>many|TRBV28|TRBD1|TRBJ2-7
CASRNSRDRGYEQYF
TGTGCCAGCAGAAACAGTCGGGACAGGGGCTACGAGCAGTACTTC
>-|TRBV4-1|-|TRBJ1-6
CASSQVIPGANSPLHF
TGCGCCAGCAGCCAAGTGATCCCGGGGGCGAATTCACCCCTCCACTTT
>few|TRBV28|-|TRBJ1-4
CASSLGRPDEKLFF
TGTGCCAGCAGTTTAGGTCGGCCGGATGAAAAACTGTTTTTT
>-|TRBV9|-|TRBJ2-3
CASSVGTASTDTQYF
TGTGCCAGCAGCGTAGGGACGGCTAGCACAGATACGCAGTATTTT
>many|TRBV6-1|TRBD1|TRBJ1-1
CASTPDRVNTEAFF
TGTGCCAGCACCCCAGACAGGGTCAACACTGAAGCTTTCTTT
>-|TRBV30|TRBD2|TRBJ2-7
CAWSSSGGALAGDIHEQYF
TGTGCCTGGAGCTCCTCGGGAGGGGCTCTAGCGGGAGACATCCACGAGCAGTACTTC
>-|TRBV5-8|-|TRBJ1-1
CASRNAGSWNTEAFF
TGTGCCAGCAGAAACGCCGGGTCTTGGAACACTGAAGCTTTCTTT
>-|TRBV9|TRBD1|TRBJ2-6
CASSVGTGGAAGANVLTF
TGTGCCAGCAGCGTAGGGACAGGGGGCGCGGCTGGGGCCAACGTCCTGACTTTC
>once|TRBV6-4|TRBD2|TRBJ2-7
CASSGGSGSYEQYF
TGTGCCAGCAGCGGGGGGAGCGGCTCCTACGAGCAGTACTTC
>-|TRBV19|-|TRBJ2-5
CASSTAPWGGETQYF
TGTGCCAGTAGTACGGCGCCCTGGGGCGGTGAGACCCAGTACTTC
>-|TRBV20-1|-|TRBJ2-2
CSARSRGWAGELFF
TGCAGTGCTAGGTCTCGCGGGTGGGCCGGGGAGCTGTTTTTT
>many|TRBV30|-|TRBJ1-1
CAWSGTVNTEAFF
TGTGCCTGGAGTGGGACAGTTAACACTGAAGCTTTCTTT
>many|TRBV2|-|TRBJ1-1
CASSGGGVRDTEAFF
TGTGCCAGCTCTGGAGGGGGGGTAAGGGACACTGAAGCTTTCTTT
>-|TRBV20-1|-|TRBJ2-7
CSARTREQYF
TGCAGTGCTCGAACCCGCGAGCAGTACTTC